This TCR beta chain is drawn from a study of regulatory T cells in long-lasting Graves disease. According to the study, TCR beta libraries were built with iRepertoire HTBI primers and CDR3-region Arm-PCR. TCRdb reprocessed the multiplex PCR reads with MiXCR, giving one entry per CDR3 protein. The table has about 420,000 distinct CDR3 sequences, around 15% seen once. The CDR3 runs to 16 residues. V shed 0 bases and J 10 bases; nucleotides not matched to a gene: 7. Germline-derived CDR1 and CDR2 are SGHAT and FQNNGV. Time point in this sample: newly diagnosed GD, antithyroid drugs for less than 3 months. There was RNA extracted from PBMCs, and the TCR library was made from it. These sequences were also reported in another study, on T cells in Graves' hyperthyroidism and ophthalmopathy.

V usage is TRBV11-2 and J usage is TRBJ2-1, with 12 bases matching TRBD2. The material sequenced was peripheral blood mononuclear cells (PBMCs), taken at new diagnosis, from a patient treated with antithyroid drugs. This sequence was found in a woman aged 18-29 years with Graves disease. CDR3 sequence (DNA): TGTGCCAGCAGCTTAGATCAAAAACTAGCGGGGGGAGAGCAGTTCTTC. This sequence encodes CASSLDQKLAGGEQFF. The full variable domain, with the rest looked up from reference TRBV11-2 and TRBJ2-1, is EAGVAQSPRYKIIEKRQSVAFWCNPISGHATLYWYQQILGQGPKLLIQFQNNGVVDDSQLPKDRFSAERLKGVDSTLKIQPAKLEDSAVYLCASSLDQKLAGGEQFFGPGTRLTVL.